This entry concerns a single T cell receptor (beta chain). In the authors' methods: Amplification of reference gene primers was used by the study to estimate nucleated cell counts. The repertoire was sequenced with immunoSEQ multiplex PCR; TCRdb's copy has only in-frame clones and lacks some. V and J calls and clone size are copied from that table; D and trimming were computed from the DNA. The sample lists about 150,000 clones; roughly 78% were seen once. Participants were aged roughly 18 to 100 years from 20 to 30 US areas. Cohort placement rested on clinical history that participants reported themselves. This specimen comes from a study of blood T cell repertoires in COVID-19. Across the study: The United States, Italy and Spain were the sources of the acute and convalescent COVID-19 samples.

CDR1 is DFQATT and CDR2 is SNEGSKA in the germline V gene (reference sequence). V lost 3 bases and J lost 0, with 18 bases in between. The CDR3 runs to 17 residues. This rearrangement joins TRBV20-1 to TRBJ1-5; no definite D call. Sequencing input: PBMCs or T cells enriched from blood (not recorded which). This clonotype was obtained from a woman between 50 and 59 years old who had recovered from COVID-19. CDR3 amino acids: CSASYFEGAYSNQPQHF. Here the CDR3 DNA reads TGCAGTGCTAGTTATTTCGAGGGAGCTTATAGCAATCAGCCCCAGCATTTT.